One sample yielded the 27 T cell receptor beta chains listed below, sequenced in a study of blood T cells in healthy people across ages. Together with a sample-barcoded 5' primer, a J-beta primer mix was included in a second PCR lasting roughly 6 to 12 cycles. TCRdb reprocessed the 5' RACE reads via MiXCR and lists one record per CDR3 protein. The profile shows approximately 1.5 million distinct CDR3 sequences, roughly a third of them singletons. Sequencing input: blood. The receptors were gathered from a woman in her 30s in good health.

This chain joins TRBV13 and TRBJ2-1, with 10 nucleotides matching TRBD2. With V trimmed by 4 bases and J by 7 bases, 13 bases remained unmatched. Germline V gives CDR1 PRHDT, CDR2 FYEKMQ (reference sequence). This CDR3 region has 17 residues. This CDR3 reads CASSSKREGLPRNEQFF. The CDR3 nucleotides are TGTGCCAGCAGCTCCAAGCGGGAGGGCCTGCCTCGGAATGAGCAGTTCTTC.

The CDR3 spells CASSYGLAGYTDTQYF. CDR3 sequence (DNA): TGTGCCAGCAGTTACGGGCTAGCTGGTTACACAGATACGCAGTATTTT. V usage is TRBV6-5 and J usage is TRBJ2-3, with a weak D call TRBD2 (5 bases). Per germline, CDR1 MNHEY and CDR2 SVGAGI. The CDR3 consists of 16 residues. Trimming left V 2 bases short and J 2 bases short, with 14 bases between.

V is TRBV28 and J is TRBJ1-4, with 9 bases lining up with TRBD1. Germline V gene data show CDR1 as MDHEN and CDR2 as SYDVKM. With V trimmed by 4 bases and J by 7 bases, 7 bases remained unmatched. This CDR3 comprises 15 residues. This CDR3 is CASSSQQGAGEKLFF. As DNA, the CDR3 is TGTGCCAGCAGTTCCCAACAGGGGGCTGGTGAAAAACTGTTTTTT.

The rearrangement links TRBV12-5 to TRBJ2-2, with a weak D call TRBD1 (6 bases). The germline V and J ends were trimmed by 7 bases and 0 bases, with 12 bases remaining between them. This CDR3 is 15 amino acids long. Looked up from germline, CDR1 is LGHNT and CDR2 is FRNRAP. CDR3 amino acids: CASAPQGTNTGELFF. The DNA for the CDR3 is TGTGCTAGTGCCCCACAGGGTACGAACACCGGGGAGCTGTTTTTT.

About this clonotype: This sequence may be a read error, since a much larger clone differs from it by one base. The CDR3 nucleotides are TGCAGCGTTGCTAACACATCGCTAACCTACGAGCAGTACTTC. This gives the protein CSVANTSLTYEQYF. The chain couples TRBV29-1 to TRBJ2-7; D ambiguous. Germline CDR1 and CDR2: SQVTM and ANQGSEA. The CDR3 covers 14 residues. V was pared by 4 bases and J by 2 bases, with 15 bases between.

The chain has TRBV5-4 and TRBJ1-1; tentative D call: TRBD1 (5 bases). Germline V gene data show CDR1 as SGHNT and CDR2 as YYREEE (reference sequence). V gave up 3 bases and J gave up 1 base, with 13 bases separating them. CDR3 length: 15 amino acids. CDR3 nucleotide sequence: TGTGCCAGCAGCTCCCCAGGGATCCGGAACACTGAAGCTTTCTTT. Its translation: CASSSPGIRNTEAFF.

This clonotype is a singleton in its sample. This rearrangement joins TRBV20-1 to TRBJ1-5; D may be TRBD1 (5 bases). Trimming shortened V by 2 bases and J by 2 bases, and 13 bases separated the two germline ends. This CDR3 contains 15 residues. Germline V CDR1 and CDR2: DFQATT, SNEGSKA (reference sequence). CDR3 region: CSARPPGRGNQPQHF. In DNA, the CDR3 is TGCAGTGCTAGACCACCGGGACGAGGCAATCAGCCCCAGCATTTT.

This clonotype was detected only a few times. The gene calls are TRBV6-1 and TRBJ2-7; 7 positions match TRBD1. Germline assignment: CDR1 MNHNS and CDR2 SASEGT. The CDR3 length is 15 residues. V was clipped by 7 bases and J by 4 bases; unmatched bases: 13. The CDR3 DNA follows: TGTGCCAGCACCTCACGGGAAAGGGGGCTGTACGAGCAGTACTTC. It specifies CASTSRERGLYEQYF.

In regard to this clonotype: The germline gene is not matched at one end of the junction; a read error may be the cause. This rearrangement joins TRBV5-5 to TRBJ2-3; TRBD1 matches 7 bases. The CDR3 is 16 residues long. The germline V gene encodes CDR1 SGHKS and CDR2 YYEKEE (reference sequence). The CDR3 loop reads CASSLGGRGGTDSQYF. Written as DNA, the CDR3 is TGTGCCAGCAGCTTGGGAGGGCGAGGGGGCACAGATTCGCAGTATTTT.

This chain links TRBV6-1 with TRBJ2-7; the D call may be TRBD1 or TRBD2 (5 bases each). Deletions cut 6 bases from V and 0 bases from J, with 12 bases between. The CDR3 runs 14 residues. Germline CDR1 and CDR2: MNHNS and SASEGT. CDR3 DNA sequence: TGTGCCAGCAGGGAATCAGGGAGCTCCTACGAGCAGTACTTC. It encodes CASRESGSSYEQYF.

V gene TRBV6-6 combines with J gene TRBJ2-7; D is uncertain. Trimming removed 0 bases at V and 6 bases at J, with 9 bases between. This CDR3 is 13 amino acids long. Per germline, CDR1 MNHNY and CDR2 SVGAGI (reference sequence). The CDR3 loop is CASSYSRGSEQYF. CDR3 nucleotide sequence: TGTGCCAGCAGTTACTCGAGAGGAAGCGAGCAGTACTTC.

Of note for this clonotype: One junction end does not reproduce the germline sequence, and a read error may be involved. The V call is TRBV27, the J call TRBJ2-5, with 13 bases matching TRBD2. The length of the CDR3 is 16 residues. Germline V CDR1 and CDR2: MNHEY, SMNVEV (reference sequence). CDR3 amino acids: CANSPPGLAGEETQYF. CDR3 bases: TGTGCCAACAGTCCACCCGGACTAGCGGGGGAAGAGACCCAGTACTTC.

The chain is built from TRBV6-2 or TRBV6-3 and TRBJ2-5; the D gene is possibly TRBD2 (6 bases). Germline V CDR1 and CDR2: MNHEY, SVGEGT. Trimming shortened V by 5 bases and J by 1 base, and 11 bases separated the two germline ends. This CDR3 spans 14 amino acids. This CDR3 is CASSQRLGQETQYF. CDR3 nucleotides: TGTGCCAGCAGTCAACGACTAGGCCAAGAGACCCAGTACTTC.

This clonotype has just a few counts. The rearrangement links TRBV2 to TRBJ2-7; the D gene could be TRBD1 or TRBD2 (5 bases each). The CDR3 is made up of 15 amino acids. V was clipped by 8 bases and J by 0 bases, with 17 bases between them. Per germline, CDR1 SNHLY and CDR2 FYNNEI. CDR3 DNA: TGTGCCAGCGTCCGACGGGGCGGAGTCTCCTACGAGCAGTACTTC. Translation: CASVRRGGVSYEQYF.

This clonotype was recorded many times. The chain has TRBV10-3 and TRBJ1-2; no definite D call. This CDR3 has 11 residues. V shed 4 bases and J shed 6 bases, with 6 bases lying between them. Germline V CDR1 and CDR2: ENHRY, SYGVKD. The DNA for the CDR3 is TGTGCCATCAGTGGGACGGATGGCTACACCTTC. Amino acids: CAISGTDGYTF.

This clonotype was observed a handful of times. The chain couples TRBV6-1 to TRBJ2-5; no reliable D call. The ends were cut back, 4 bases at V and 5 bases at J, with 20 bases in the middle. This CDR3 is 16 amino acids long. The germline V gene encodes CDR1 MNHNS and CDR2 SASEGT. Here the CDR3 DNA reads TGTGCCAGCAGTGTATGGGGTGATGGGATCGGGGAGACCCAGTACTTC. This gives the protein CASSVWGDGIGETQYF.

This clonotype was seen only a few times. In nucleotides, the CDR3 is TGTGCCAGCAGTTTAGCGTCCGCCCGGGGTACAGATACGCAGTATTTT. This sequence encodes CASSLASARGTDTQYF. The chain combines TRBV12-3 or TRBV12-4 with TRBJ2-3; weak D call: TRBD2 (5 bases). The CDR3 runs 16 residues. V was shortened by 0 bases and J by 3 bases, with 13 bases between the two germline ends.

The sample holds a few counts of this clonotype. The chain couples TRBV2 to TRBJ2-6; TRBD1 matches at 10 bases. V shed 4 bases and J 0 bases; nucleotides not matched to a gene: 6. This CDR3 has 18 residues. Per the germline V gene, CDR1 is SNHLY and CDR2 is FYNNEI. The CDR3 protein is CASSVPGQGFSGANVLTF. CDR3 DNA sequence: TGTGCCAGCAGTGTACCGGGACAGGGGTTCTCTGGGGCCAACGTCCTGACTTTC.

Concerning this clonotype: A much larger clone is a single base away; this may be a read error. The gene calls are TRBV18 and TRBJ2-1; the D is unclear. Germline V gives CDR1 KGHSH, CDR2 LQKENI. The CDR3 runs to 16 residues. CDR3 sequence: CTSSPPMGASYNEQFF. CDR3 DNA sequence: TGTACCAGCTCACCACCGATGGGCGCCTCCTACAATGAGCAGTTCTTC.

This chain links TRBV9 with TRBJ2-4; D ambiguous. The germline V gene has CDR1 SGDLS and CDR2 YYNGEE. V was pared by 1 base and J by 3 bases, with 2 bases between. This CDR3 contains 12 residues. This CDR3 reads CASSVCKNIQYF. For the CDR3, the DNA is TGTGCCAGCAGCGTATGCAAAAACATTCAGTACTTC.

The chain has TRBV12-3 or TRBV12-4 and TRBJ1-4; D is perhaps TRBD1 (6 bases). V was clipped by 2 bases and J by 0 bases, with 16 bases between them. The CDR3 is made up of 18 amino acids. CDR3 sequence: CASSLRGHYTATNEKLFF. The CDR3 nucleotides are TGTGCCAGCAGTTTAAGGGGACACTATACAGCAACTAATGAAAAACTGTTTTTT.

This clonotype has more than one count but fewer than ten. The CDR3 sequence is CSSKGWRNTEAFF. In DNA form, the CDR3 reads TGCAGTTCGAAGGGGTGGAGGAACACTGAAGCTTTCTTT. This chain connects TRBV20-1 to TRBJ1-1; TRBD1 might be the D (5 bases). V dropped 8 bases and J dropped 1 base, with 14 bases sitting between them. Germline V CDR1 and CDR2: DFQATT, SNEGSKA (reference sequence). This CDR3 is built from 13 residues.

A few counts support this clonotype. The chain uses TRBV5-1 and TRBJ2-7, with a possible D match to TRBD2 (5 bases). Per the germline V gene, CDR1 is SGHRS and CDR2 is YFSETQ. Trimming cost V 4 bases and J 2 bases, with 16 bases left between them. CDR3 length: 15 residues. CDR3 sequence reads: CASSTQQRGPYEQYF. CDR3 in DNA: TGCGCCAGCAGCACCCAACAGAGAGGGCCCTACGAGCAGTACTTC.

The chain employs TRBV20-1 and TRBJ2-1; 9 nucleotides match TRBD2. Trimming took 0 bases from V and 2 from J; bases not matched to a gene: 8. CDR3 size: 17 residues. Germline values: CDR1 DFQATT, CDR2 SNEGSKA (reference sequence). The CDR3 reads CSARELAGVSPYNEQFF. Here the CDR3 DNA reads TGCAGTGCTAGAGAGTTAGCGGGGGTCAGCCCCTACAATGAGCAGTTCTTC.

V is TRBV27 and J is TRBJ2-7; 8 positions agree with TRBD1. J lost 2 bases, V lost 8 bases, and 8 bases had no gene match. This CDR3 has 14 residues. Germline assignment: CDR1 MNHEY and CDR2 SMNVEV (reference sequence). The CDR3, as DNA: TGTGCCAGCTGGGGACAGGATTCCGCCTACGAGCAGTACTTC. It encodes CASWGQDSAYEQYF.

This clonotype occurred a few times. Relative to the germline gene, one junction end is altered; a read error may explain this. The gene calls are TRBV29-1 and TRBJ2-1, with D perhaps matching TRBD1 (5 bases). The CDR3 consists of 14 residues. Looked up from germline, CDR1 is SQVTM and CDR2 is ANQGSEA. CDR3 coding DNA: TGCGGCGTTGAACGAGACAGTTACTACAATGAGCAGTTCTTC. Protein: CGVERDSYYNEQFF.

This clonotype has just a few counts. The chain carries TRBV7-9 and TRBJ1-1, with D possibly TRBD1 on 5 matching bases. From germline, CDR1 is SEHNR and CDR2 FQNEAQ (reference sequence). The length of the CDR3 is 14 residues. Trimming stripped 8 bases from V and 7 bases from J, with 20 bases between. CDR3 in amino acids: CASGQAVDRHEAFF. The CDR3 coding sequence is TGTGCCAGCGGCCAAGCGGTAGACAGACATGAAGCTTTCTTT.